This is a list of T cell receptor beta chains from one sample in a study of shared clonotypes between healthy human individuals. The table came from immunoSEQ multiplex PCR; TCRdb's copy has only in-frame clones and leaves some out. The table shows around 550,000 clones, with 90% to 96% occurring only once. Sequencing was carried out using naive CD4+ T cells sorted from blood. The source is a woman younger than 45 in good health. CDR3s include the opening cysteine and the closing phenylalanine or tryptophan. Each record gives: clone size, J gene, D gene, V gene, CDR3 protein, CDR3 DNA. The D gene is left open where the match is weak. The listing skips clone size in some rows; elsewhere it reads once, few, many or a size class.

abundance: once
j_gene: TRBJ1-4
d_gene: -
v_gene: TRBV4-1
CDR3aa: CASSQEIGGPNEKLFF
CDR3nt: TGCGCCAGCAGCCAAGAAATCGGCGGGCCGAATGAAAAACTGTTTTTT

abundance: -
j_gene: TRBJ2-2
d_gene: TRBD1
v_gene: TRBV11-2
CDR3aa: CASSLAKIRDRANTGELFF
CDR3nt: TGTGCCAGCAGCTTAGCAAAAATCCGGGACAGAGCGAACACCGGGGAGCTGTTTTTT

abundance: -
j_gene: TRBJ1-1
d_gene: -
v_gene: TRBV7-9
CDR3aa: CASNAPGRSNTEAFF
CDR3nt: TGTGCCAGTAACGCACCGGGCCGGTCGAACACTGAAGCTTTCTTT

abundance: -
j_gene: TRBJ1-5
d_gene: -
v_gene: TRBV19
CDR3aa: CASSINQGWSNQPQHF
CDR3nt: TGTGCCAGTAGTATAAATCAGGGCTGGAGCAATCAGCCCCAGCATTTT

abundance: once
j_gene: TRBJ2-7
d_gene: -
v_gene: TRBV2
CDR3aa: CANQARSGPYEQYF
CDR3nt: TGTGCCAACCAAGCCCGGAGCGGGCCCTACGAGCAGTACTTC

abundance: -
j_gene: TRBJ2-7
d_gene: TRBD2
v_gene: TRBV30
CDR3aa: CAWSVRLGLLAGSSYEQYF
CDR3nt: TGTGCCTGGAGTGTACGCTTGGGCCTACTAGCGGGTAGCTCCTACGAGCAGTACTTC

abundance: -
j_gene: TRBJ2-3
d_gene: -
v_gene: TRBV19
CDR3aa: CASSKFSGVTTDTQYF
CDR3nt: TGTGCCAGTAGTAAGTTTAGTGGGGTCACCACAGATACGCAGTATTTT

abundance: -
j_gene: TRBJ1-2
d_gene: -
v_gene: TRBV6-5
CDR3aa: CASSPDTGDTF
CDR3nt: TGTGCCAGCAGTCCGGACACCGGTGATACCTTC

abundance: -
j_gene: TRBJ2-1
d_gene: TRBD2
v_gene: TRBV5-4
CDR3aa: CASSAGTSGGYNEQFF
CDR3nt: TGTGCCAGCAGCGCCGGGACTAGCGGAGGCTACAATGAGCAGTTCTTC

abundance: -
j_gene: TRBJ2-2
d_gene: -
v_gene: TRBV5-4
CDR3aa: CASSPLGTINTGELFF
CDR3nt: TGTGCCAGCAGCCCGTTGGGGACAATCAACACCGGGGAGCTGTTTTTT

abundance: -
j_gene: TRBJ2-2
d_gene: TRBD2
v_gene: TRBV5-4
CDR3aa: CASSLRLAGVEELFF
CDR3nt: TGTGCCAGCAGCTTACGACTAGCGGGAGTAGAGGAGCTGTTTTTT

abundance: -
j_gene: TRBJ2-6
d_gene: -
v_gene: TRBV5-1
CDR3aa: CASQPGGSGANVLTF
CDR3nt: TGCGCCAGTCAGCCTGGCGGGTCTGGGGCCAACGTCCTGACTTTC

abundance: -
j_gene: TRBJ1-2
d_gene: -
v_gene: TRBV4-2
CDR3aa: CASSWQNYGYTF
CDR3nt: TGTGCCAGCAGCTGGCAGAACTATGGCTACACCTTC

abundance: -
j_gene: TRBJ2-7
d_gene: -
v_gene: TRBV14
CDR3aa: CASSHRPGGGQEPYEQYF
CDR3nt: TGTGCCAGCAGCCATCGCCCGGGGGGGGGACAGGAACCCTACGAGCAGTACTTC

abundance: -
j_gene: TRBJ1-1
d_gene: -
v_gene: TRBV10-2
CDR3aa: CASSENRRHTEAFF
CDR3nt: TGCGCCAGCAGTGAAAACAGAAGACACACTGAAGCTTTCTTT

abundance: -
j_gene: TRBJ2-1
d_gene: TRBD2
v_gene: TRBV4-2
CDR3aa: CASSQAGLAGGNEQFF
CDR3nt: TGTGCCAGCAGCCAAGCGGGACTAGCGGGAGGGAATGAGCAGTTCTTC